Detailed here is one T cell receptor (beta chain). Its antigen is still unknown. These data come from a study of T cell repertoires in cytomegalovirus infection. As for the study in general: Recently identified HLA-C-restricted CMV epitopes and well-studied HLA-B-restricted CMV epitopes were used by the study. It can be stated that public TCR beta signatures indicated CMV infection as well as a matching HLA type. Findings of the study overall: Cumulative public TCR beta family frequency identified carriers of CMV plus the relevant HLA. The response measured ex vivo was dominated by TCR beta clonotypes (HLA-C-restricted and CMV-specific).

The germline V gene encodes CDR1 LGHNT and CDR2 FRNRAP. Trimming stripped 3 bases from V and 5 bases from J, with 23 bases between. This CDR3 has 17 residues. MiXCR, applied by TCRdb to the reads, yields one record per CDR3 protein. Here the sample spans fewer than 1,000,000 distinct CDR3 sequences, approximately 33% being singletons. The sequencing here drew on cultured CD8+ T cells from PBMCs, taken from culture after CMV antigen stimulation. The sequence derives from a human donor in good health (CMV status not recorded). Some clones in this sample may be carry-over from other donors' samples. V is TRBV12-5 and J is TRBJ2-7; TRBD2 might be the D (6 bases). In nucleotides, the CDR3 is TGTGCTAGTGGTTTTTACACAACGGGAGCCAGGGCTCACGAGCAGTACTTC. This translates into CASGFYTTGARAHEQYF.